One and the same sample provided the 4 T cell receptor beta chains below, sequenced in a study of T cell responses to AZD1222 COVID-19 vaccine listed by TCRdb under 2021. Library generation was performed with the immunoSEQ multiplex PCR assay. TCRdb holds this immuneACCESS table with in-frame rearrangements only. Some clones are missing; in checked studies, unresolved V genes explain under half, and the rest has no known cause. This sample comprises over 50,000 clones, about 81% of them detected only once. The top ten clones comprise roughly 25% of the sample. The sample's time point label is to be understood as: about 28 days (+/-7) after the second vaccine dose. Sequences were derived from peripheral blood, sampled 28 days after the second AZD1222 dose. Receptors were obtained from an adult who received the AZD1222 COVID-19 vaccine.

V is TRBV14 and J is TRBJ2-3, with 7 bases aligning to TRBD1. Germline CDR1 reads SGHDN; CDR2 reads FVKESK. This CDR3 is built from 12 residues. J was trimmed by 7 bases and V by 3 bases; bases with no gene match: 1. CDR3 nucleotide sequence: TGTGCCAGCAGCCAGAGGGGGCATACGCAGTATTTT. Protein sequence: CASSQRGHTQYF.

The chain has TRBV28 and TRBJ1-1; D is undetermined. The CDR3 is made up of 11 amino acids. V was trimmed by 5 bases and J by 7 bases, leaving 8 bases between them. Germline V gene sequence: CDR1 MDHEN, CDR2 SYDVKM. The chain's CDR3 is CASSTGLEAFF. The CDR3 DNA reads TGTGCCAGCAGTACTGGACTTGAAGCTTTCTTT.

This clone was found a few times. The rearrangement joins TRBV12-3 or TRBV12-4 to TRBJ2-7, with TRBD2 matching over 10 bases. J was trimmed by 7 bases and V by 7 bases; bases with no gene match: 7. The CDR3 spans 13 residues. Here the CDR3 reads CASKGLAGEEQYF. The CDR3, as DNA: TGTGCCAGCAAGGGGCTAGCGGGAGAAGAGCAGTACTTC.

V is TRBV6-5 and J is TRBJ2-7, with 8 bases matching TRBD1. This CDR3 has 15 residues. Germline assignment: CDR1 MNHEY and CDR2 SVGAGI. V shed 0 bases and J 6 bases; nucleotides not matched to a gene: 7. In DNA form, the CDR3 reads TGTGCCAGCAGTTACTCGTCCAGGGGGCTGGGCGAGCAGTACTTC. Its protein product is CASSYSSRGLGEQYF.